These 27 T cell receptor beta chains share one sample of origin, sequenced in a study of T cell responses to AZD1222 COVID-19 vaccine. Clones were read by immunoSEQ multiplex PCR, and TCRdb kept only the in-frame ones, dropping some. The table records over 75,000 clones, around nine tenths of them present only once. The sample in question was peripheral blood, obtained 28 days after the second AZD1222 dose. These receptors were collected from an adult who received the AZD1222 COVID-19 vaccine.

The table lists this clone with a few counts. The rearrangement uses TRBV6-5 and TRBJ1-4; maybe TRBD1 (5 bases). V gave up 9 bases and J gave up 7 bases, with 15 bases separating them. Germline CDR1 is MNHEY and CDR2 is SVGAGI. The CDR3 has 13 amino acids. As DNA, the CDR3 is TGTGCCAGTACCAAGTGGGGCCTTGAAAAACTGTTTTTT. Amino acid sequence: CASTKWGLEKLFF.

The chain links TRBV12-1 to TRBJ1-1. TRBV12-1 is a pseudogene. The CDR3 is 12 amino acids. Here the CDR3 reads CASSLRSIEAFF. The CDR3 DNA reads TGTGCCAGCAGTCTAAGGTCGATTGAAGCTTTCTTT.

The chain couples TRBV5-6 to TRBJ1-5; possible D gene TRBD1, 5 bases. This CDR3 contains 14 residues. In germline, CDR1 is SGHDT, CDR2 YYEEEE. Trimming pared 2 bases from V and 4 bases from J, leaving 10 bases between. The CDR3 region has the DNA TGTGCCAGCAGCTTCGGGGGTTCGAATCAGCCCCAGCATTTT. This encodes CASSFGGSNQPQHF.

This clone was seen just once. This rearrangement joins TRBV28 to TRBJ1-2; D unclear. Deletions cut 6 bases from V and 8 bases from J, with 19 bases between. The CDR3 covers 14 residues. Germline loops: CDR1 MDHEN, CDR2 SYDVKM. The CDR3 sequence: CASSPPGGSGGYTF. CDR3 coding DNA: TGTGCCAGCAGCCCCCCGGGCGGGAGTGGGGGCTACACCTTC.

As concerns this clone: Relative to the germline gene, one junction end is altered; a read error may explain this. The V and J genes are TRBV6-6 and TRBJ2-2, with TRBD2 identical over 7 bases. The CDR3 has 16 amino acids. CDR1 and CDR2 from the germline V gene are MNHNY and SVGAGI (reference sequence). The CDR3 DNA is TGTGCCGGCAGGAAGGGGAGCGGGGTAAACACCGGGGAGCTGTTTTTT. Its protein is CAGRKGSGVNTGELFF.

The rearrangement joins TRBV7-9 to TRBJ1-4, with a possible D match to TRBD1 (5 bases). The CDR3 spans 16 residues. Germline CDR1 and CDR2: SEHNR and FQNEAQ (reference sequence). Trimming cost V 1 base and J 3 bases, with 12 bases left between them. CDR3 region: CASSLVLGEANEKLFF. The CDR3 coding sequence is TGTGCCAGCAGCTTAGTGTTAGGGGAAGCTAATGAAAAACTGTTTTTT.

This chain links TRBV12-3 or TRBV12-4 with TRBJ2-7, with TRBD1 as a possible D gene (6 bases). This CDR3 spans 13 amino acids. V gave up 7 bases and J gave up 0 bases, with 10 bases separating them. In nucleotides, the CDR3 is TGTGCCAGCAACAGGGACGGCTCCTACGAGCAGTACTTC. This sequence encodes CASNRDGSYEQYF.

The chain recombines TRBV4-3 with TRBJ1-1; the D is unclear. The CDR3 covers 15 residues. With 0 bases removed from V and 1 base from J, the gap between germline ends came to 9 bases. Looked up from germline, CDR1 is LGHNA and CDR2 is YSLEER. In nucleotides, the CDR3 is TGCGCCAGCAGCCAAGACAGAACCACGAACACTGAAGCTTTCTTT. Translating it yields CASSQDRTTNTEAFF.

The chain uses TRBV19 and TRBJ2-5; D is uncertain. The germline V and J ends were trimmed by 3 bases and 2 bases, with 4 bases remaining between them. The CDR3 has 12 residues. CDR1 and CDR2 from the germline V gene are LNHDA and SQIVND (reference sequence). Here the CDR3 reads CASSIRQETQYF. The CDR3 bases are TGTGCCAGTAGTATCAGACAAGAGACCCAGTACTTC.

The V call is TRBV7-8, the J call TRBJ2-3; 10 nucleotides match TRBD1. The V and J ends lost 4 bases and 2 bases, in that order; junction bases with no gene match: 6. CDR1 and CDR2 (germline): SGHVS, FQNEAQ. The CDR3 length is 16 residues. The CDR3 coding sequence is TGTGCCAGCAGCTCTGGGACAGGGGACTTCACAGATACGCAGTATTTT. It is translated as CASSSGTGDFTDTQYF.

DNA of the CDR3: TGTGCCAGCGGATACGAGCAGTACTTC. This encodes CASGYEQYF. The genes are TRBV28 and TRBJ2-7, with D unclear. The CDR3 totals 9 residues. CDR1 is MDHEN, CDR2 SYDVKM, per germline. Trimming cost V 8 bases and J 4 bases, with 3 bases left between them.

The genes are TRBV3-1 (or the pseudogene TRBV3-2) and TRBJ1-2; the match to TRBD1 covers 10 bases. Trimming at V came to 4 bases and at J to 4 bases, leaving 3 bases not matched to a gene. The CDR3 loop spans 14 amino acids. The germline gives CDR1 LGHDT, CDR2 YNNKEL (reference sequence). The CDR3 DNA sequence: TGTGCCAGCAGCCGGGACAGGGGAGCCTATGGCTACACCTTC. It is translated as CASSRDRGAYGYTF.

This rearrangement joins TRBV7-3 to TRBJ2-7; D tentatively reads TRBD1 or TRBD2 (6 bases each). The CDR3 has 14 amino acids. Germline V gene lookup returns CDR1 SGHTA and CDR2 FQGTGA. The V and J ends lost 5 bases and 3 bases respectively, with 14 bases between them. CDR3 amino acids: CASSIGGPGYEQYF. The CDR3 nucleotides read TGTGCCAGCAGCATAGGGGGGCCGGGCTACGAGCAGTACTTC.

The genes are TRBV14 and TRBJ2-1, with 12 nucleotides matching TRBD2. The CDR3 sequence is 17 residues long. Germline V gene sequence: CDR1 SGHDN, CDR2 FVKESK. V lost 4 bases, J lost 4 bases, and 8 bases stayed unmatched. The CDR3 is CASSPETSGGPYNEQFF. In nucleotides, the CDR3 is TGTGCCAGCAGCCCCGAGACTAGCGGGGGACCTTACAATGAGCAGTTCTTC.

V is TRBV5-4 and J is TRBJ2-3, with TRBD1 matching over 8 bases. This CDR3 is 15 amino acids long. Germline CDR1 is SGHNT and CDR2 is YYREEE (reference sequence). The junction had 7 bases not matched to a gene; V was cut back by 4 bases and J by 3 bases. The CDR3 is CASSHGTGRTDTQYF. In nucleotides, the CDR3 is TGTGCCAGCAGCCACGGGACAGGAAGGACAGATACGCAGTATTTT.

CDR3 in amino acids: CASTIYTGGEQYF. CDR3 in DNA: TGTGCCAGCACAATTTATACGGGTGGCGAGCAGTACTTC. V gene TRBV6-5 combines with J gene TRBJ2-7; D gene unclear. V was trimmed by 7 bases and J by 6 bases, leaving 16 bases between them. The germline CDR1 and CDR2 sequences are MNHEY and SVGAGI. CDR3 length: 13 residues.

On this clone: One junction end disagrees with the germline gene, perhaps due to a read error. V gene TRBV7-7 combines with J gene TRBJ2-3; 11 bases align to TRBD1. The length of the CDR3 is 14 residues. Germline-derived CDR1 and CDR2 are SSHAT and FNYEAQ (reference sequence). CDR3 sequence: CASSFGQGANTQYF. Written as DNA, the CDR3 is TGTGCTAGCAGCTTCGGACAGGGGGCGAATACGCAGTATTTT.

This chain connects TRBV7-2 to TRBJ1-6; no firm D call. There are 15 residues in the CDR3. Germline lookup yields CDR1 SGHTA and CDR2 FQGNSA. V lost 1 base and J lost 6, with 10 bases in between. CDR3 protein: CASSLGVGGNSPLHF. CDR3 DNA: TGTGCCAGCAGCTTAGGGGTGGGAGGTAATTCACCCCTCCACTTT.

In DNA, the CDR3 is TGTGCCAGTGGACTAGCGGGTTACAATGAGCAGTTCTTC. Translating it yields CASGLAGYNEQFF. J is TRBJ2-1 and V is TRBV19; TRBD2 aligns across 11 bases. After removal of 8 bases from V and 4 bases from J, the junction contained 1 base not matched to a gene. The germline CDR1 and CDR2 sequences are LNHDA and SQIVND (reference sequence). The CDR3 covers 13 residues. Full variable domain (outside the CDR3, taken from reference TRBV19 and TRBJ2-1): DGGITQSPKYLFRKEGQNVTLSCEQNLNHDAMYWYRQDPGQGLRLIYYSQIVNDFQKGDIAEGYSVSREKKESFPLTVTSAQKNPTAFYLCASGLAGYNEQFFGPGTRLTVL.

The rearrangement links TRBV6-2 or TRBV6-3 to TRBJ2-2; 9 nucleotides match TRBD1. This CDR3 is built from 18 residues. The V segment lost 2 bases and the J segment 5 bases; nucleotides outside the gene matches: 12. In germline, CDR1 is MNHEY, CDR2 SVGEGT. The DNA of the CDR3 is TGTGCCAGCAGTTACCCGTCGGGACAGGGTACTCGGACCGGGGAGCTGTTTTTT. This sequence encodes CASSYPSGQGTRTGELFF.

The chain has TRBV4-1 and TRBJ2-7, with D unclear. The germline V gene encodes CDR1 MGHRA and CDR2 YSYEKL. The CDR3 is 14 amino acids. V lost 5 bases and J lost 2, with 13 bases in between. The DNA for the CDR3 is TGCGCCAGCAGCTTGGACGTAACCGCCTACGAGCAGTACTTC. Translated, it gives CASSLDVTAYEQYF.

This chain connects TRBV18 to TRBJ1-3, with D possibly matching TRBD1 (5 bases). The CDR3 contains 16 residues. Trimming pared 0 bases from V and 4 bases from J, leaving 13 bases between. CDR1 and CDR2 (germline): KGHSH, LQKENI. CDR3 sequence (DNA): TGTGCCAGCTCACCACCGTCCGGGACTGGGGGAAACACCATATATTTT. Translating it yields CASSPPSGTGGNTIYF.

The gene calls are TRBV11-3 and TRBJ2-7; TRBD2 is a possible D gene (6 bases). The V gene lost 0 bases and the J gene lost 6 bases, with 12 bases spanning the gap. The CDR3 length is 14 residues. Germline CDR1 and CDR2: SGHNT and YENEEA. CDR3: CASSLESGVPEQYF. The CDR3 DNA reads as TGTGCCAGCAGCTTAGAGTCGGGGGTCCCCGAGCAGTACTTC.

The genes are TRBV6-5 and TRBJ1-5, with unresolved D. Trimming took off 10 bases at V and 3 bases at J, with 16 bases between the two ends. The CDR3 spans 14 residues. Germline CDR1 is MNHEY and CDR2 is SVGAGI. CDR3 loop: CATRGWQDNQPQHF. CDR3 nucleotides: TGTGCCACCCGCGGATGGCAAGACAATCAGCCCCAGCATTTT.

The CDR3 DNA reads as TGTGCCAGTAGTAGACAGGGGGCGTTTAGTCGGACTGAAGCTTTCTTT. This translates into CASSRQGAFSRTEAFF. The chain employs TRBV19 and TRBJ1-1; 10 nucleotides agree with TRBD1. J gave up 5 bases and V 4 bases, and 10 bases lay outside the gene matches. CDR3 length equals 16 residues. Germline V gene sequence: CDR1 LNHDA, CDR2 SQIVND (reference sequence).

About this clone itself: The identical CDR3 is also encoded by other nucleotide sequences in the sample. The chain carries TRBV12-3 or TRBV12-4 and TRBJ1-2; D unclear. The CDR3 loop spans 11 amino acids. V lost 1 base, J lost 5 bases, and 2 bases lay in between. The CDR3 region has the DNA TGTGCCAGCAGTTTAGGGTATGGCTACACCTTC. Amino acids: CASSLGYGYTF.

The CDR3 is CASSPPNPLRGEKLFF. For the CDR3, the DNA is TGTGCCAGCTCACCACCGAATCCTCTCCGAGGCGAAAAACTGTTTTTT. The chain is built from TRBV18 and TRBJ1-4; D is ambiguous. Trimming pared 0 bases from V and 8 bases from J, leaving 16 bases between. The V gene's germline CDR1 is KGHSH and CDR2 LQKENI. The CDR3 runs 16 residues.